What follows are 13 T cell receptor beta chains derived from one specimen sequenced in a study of T cell responses to AZD1222 COVID-19 vaccine. TCRdb's copy holds only in-frame clones and misses some; the assay was immunoSEQ multiplex PCR. The data contain 100,000 or so clones, around 89% of them seen just once; the ten biggest clones take up roughly 5%. Sequencing was performed on peripheral blood, taken 28 days after the second AZD1222 dose. The source of these receptors is an adult who received the AZD1222 COVID-19 vaccine.

The chain uses TRBV13 and TRBJ1-1; D is unresolved. The V end was cut by 3 bases, the J end by 3 bases, with 11 bases between. CDR3 length: 14 residues. Per the germline V gene, CDR1 is PRHDT and CDR2 is FYEKMQ (reference sequence). CDR3 in amino acids: CASSLGLSDTEAFF. DNA of the CDR3: TGTGCCAGCAGCTTGGGTCTTAGTGACACTGAAGCTTTCTTT.

J is TRBJ1-1 and V is TRBV24-1, with TRBD1 as a possible D gene (5 bases). This CDR3 has 13 amino acids. Per the germline V gene, CDR1 is KGHDR and CDR2 is SFDVKD. Trimming shortened V by 7 bases and J by 1 base, and 9 bases separated the two germline ends. CDR3 loop: CATRKTENTEAFF. Here the CDR3 DNA reads TGTGCCACCAGAAAGACAGAGAACACTGAAGCTTTCTTT.

The chain combines TRBV19 with TRBJ2-7; TRBD1 is a possible D gene (6 bases). From germline, CDR1 is LNHDA and CDR2 SQIVND (reference sequence). CDR3 length: 14 residues. V lost 8 bases to trimming and J lost 0 bases, with 14 bases between them. The CDR3 loop reads CASGDRRRSYEQYF. The CDR3, as DNA: TGTGCCAGTGGAGACAGGCGGCGCTCCTACGAGCAGTACTTC.

The rearrangement uses TRBV7-9 and TRBJ1-1; D perhaps matches TRBD1 (5 bases). This CDR3 spans 16 amino acids. CDR1 SEHNR and CDR2 FQNEAQ come from the germline V gene (reference sequence). The V and J ends lost 6 bases and 0 bases respectively, with 17 bases between them. The CDR3 protein is CASRFEETEMNTEAFF. CDR3 nucleotides: TGTGCCAGCAGATTTGAAGAGACAGAGATGAACACTGAAGCTTTCTTT.

The V and J genes are TRBV4-3 and TRBJ2-2; D is uncertain. From germline, CDR1 is LGHNA and CDR2 YSLEER. V was pared by 0 bases and J by 5 bases, with 13 bases between. The CDR3 sequence is 16 residues long. CDR3 nucleotides: TGCGCCAGCAGCCAAGATCAAAGGGCCCGGACCGGGGAGCTGTTTTTT. Its translation: CASSQDQRARTGELFF.

The rearrangement links TRBV19 to TRBJ2-7; the D gene is possibly TRBD1 (6 bases). Germline V lookup: CDR1 LNHDA, CDR2 SQIVND (reference sequence). CDR3 length equals 14 residues. The V end was cut by 3 bases, the J end by 2 bases, with 11 bases between. In nucleotides, the CDR3 is TGTGCCAGTAGTATCGGGACACATACCTACGAGCAGTACTTC. Residues: CASSIGTHTYEQYF.

The V call is TRBV10-3, the J call TRBJ2-1; 12 bases are shared with TRBD2. CDR3 length: 16 amino acids. The J segment lost 8 bases and the V segment lost 5 bases, leaving 10 bases of the junction unmatched. Per the germline V gene, CDR1 is ENHRY and CDR2 is SYGVKD. The CDR3 region is CAISRRTSGVGDEQFF. DNA for the CDR3: TGTGCCATCAGTAGAAGGACTAGCGGGGTAGGAGATGAGCAGTTCTTC.

This chain joins TRBV11-2 and TRBJ2-3; 9 bases agree with TRBD1. CDR1 and CDR2 (germline): SGHAT, FQNNGV. The CDR3 contains 15 residues. With V trimmed by 2 bases and J by 6 bases, 6 bases remained unmatched. The CDR3 region has the DNA TGTGCCAGCAGCTTAAGGGGACAGGGTATCGATACGCAGTATTTT. It is translated as CASSLRGQGIDTQYF.

The CDR3 is CASSLGTGNSGANVLTF. The CDR3 DNA sequence: TGTGCCAGCTCTCTCGGGACAGGCAACTCTGGGGCCAACGTCCTGACTTTC. The V and J genes are TRBV18 and TRBJ2-6; TRBD1 matches 8 bases. CDR3 length equals 17 residues. V gave up 6 bases and J gave up 0 bases; unmatched junction bases: 7. The germline V gene has CDR1 KGHSH and CDR2 LQKENI. The full variable domain, rest sourced from reference TRBV18 and TRBJ2-6, is NAGVMQNPRHLVRRRGQEARLRCSPMKGHSHVYWYRQLPEEGLKFMVYLQKENIIDESGMPKERFSAEFPKEGPSILRIQQVVRGDSAAYFCASSLGTGNSGANVLTFGAGSRLTVL.

The chain carries TRBV11-2 and TRBJ2-3; D unresolved. In germline, CDR1 is SGHAT, CDR2 FQNNGV. This CDR3 contains 14 residues. Trimming took 2 bases from V and 0 from J, leaving 6 bases between them. As DNA, the CDR3 is TGTGCCAGCAGCTTATCCTATAGCACAGATACGCAGTATTTT. This gives the protein CASSLSYSTDTQYF. The variable domain in full, completed from reference TRBV11-2 and TRBJ2-3, reads EAGVAQSPRYKIIEKRQSVAFWCNPISGHATLYWYQQILGQGPKLLIQFQNNGVVDDSQLPKDRFSAERLKGVDSTLKIQPAKLEDSAVYLCASSLSYSTDTQYFGPGTRLTVL.

CDR3 sequence: CASSRTGREQYF. The CDR3 coding sequence is TGTGCCAGCAGCCGGACAGGGCGGGAGCAGTACTTC. This chain links TRBV3-1 (or the pseudogene TRBV3-2) with TRBJ2-7, with TRBD1 identical over 8 bases. This CDR3 region has 12 residues. Germline CDR1 and CDR2: LGHDT and YNNKEL (reference sequence). The junction had 3 bases not matched to a gene; V was cut back by 4 bases and J by 7 bases.

J is TRBJ2-6 and V is TRBV6-2 or TRBV6-3, with 10 positions matching TRBD1. Per germline, CDR1 MNHEY and CDR2 SVGEGT. The CDR3 loop spans 18 amino acids. V gave up 3 bases and J gave up 2 bases; unmatched junction bases: 7. This CDR3 is CASSYGVGQGTGANVLTF. The CDR3 region has the DNA TGTGCCAGCAGTTATGGGGTGGGACAGGGGACTGGGGCCAACGTCCTGACTTTC.

The chain uses TRBV28 and TRBJ1-2; possible D gene TRBD1, 5 bases. This CDR3 region has 15 residues. The V and J ends lost 6 bases and 1 base respectively, with 15 bases between them. Looked up from germline, CDR1 is MDHEN and CDR2 is SYDVKM. CDR3 coding DNA: TGTGCCAGCAGCCTCCCCGGGGCTTTTAACTATGGCTACACCTTC. It is translated as CASSLPGAFNYGYTF.